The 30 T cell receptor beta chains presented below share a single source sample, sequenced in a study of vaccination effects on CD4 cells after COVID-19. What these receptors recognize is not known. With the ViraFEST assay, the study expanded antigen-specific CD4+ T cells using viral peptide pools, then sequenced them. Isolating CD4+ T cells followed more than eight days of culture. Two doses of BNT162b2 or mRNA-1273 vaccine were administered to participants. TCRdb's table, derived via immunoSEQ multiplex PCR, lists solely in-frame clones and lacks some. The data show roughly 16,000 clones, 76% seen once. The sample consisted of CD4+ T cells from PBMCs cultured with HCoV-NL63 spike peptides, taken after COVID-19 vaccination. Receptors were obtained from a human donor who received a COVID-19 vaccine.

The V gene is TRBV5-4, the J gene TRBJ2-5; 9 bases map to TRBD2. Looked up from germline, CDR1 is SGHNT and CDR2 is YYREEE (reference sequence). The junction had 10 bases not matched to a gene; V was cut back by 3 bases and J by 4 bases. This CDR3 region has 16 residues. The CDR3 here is CASSSDSGGTRETQYF. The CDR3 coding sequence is TGTGCCAGCAGCTCCGATAGCGGGGGAACCCGAGAGACCCAGTACTTC.

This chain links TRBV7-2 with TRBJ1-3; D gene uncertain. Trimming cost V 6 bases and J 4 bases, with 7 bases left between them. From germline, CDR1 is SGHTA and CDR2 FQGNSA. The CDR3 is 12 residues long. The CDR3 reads CASSQRGNTIYF. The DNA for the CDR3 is TGTGCCAGCAGTCAGAGAGGAAACACCATATATTTT.

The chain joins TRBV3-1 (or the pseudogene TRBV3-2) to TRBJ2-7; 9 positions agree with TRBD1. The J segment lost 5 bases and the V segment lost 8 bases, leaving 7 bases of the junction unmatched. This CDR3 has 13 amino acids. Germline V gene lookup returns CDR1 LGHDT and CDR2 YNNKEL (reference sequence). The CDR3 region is CASQGQGVHEQYF. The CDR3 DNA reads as TGTGCCAGCCAGGGACAGGGAGTCCACGAGCAGTACTTC.

CDR3: CASSPRQGVDNEQFF. The CDR3 DNA reads TGTGCCAGCTCACCAAGACAGGGGGTCGATAATGAGCAGTTCTTC. The chain uses TRBV18 and TRBJ2-1; 9 bases agree with TRBD1. The germline V gene encodes CDR1 KGHSH and CDR2 LQKENI. V shed 2 bases and J 7 bases; nucleotides not matched to a gene: 6. The CDR3 spans 15 residues.

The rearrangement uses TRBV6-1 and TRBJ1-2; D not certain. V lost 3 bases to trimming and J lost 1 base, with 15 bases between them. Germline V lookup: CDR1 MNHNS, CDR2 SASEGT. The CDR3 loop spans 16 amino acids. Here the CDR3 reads CASSERSTRHNYGYTF. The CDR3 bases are TGTGCCAGCAGTGAGAGGTCCACCCGCCATAACTATGGCTACACCTTC.

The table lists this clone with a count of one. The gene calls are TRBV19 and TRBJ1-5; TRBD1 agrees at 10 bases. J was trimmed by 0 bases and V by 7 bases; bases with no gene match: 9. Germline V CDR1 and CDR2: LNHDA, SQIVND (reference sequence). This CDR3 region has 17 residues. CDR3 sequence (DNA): TGTGCCAGTAAATCGGGACAGGGGTCCTATAGCAATCAGCCCCAGCATTTT. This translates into CASKSGQGSYSNQPQHF.

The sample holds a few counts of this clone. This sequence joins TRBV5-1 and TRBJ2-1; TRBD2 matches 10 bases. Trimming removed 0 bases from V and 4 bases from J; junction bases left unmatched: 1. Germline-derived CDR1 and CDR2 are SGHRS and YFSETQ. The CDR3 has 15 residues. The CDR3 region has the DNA TGCGCCAGCAGCTTGGGGACTAGCGGTTACAATGAGCAGTTCTTC. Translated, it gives CASSLGTSGYNEQFF.

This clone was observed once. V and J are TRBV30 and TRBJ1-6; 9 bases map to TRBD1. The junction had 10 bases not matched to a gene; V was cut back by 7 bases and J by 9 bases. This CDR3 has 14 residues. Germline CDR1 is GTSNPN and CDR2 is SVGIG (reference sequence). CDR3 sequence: CASTRQGVASPLHF. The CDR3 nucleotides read TGTGCCTCCACACGACAGGGGGTTGCTTCACCCCTCCACTTT.

CDR3 nucleotide sequence: TGTGCCAGTAGTCCGAGGACAGGGGGCTCCTACGAGCAGTACTTC. Amino acid sequence: CASSPRTGGSYEQYF. The chain is built from TRBV19 and TRBJ2-7; 10 bases are a match to TRBD1. V was pared by 5 bases and J by 0 bases, with 4 bases of the junction left unmatched. Germline assignment: CDR1 LNHDA and CDR2 SQIVND (reference sequence). There are 15 residues in the CDR3.

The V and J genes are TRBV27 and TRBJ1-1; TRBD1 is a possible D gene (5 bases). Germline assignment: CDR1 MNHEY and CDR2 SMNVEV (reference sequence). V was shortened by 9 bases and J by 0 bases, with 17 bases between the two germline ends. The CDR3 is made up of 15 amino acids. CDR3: CASTLRGGLNTEAFF. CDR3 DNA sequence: TGTGCCAGTACTTTACGGGGGGGACTGAACACTGAAGCTTTCTTT.

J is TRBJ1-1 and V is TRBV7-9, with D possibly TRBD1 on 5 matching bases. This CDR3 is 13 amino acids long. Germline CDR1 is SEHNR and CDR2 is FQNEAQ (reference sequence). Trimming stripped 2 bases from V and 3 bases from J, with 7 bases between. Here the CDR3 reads CASSLWGDTEAFF. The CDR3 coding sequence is TGTGCCAGCAGCTTATGGGGGGACACTGAAGCTTTCTTT.

CDR3 protein: CASSPRVGDQPQHF. The CDR3 nucleotides are TGTGCCAGCAGCCCCCGAGTTGGAGATCAGCCCCAGCATTTT. This chain connects TRBV7-2 to TRBJ1-5, with D unresolved. The CDR3 length is 14 residues. The V and J ends lost 5 bases and 5 bases respectively, with 13 bases between them. The V gene's germline CDR1 is SGHTA and CDR2 FQGNSA.

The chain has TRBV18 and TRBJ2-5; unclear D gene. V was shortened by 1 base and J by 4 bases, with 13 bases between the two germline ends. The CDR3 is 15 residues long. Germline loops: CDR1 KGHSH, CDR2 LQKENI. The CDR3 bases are TGTGCCAGCTCACCACGATCCCTTTCTGGAGAGACCCAGTACTTC. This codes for CASSPRSLSGETQYF.

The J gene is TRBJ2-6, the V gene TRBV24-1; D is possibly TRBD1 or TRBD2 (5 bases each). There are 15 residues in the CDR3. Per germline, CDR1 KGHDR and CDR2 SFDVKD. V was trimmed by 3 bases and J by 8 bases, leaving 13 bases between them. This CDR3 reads CATSDPGRGTNVLTF. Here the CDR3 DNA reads TGTGCCACCAGTGATCCGGGAAGGGGAACCAACGTCCTGACTTTC.

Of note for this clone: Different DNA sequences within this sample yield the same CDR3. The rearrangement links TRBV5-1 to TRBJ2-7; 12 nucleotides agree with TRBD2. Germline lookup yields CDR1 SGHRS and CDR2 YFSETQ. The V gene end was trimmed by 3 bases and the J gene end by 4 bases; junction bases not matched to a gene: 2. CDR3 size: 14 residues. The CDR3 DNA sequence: TGCGCCAGCAGCTCCGGGACTAGCGGGTACGAGCAGTACTTC. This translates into CASSSGTSGYEQYF.

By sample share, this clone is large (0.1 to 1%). In DNA form, the CDR3 reads TGTGCCAGCAGTATTATTCAGGTTAATCAGCCCCAGCATTTT. It yields the protein CASSIIQVNQPQHF. The chain joins TRBV28 to TRBJ1-5; D remains unclear. This CDR3 is built from 14 residues. CDR1 and CDR2 from the germline V gene are MDHEN and SYDVKM. The V and J ends lost 5 bases and 4 bases respectively, with 12 bases between them.

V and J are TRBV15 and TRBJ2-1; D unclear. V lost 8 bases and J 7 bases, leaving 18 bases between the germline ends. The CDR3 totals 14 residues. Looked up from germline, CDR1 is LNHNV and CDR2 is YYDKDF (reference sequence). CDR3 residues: CATGRLPSSNEQFF. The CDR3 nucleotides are TGTGCCACCGGGCGACTGCCTTCCTCGAATGAGCAGTTCTTC.

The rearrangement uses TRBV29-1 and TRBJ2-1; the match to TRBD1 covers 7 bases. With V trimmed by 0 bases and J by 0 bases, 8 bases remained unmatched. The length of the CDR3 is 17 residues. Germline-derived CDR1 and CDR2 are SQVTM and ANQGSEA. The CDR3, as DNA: TGCAGCGTTGAAGATTCCGCGACAGGGCACTCCTACAATGAGCAGTTCTTC. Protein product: CSVEDSATGHSYNEQFF.

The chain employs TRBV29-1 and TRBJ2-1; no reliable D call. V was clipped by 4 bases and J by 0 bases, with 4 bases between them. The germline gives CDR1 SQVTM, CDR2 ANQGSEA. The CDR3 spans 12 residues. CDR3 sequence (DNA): TGCAGCGTTGGCAACTCCTACAATGAGCAGTTCTTC. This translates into CSVGNSYNEQFF.

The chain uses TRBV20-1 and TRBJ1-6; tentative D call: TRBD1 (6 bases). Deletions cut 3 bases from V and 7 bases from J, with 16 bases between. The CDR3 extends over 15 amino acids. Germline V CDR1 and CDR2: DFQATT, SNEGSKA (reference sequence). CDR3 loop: CSASEWAGDNSPLHF. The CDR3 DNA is TGCAGTGCTAGTGAGTGGGCAGGGGACAATTCACCCCTCCACTTT.

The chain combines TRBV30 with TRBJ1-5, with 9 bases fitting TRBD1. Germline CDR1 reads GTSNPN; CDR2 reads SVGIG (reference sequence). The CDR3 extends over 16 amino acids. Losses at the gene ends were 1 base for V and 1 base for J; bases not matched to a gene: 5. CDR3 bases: TGTGCCTGGAGTGGGGGACAGGGAATAAGCAATCAGCCCCAGCATTTT. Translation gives CAWSGGQGISNQPQHF. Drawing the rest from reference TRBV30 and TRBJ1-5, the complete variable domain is SQTIHQWPATLVQPVGSPLSLECTVEGTSNPNLYWYRQAAGRGLQLLFYSVGIGQISSEVPQNLSASRPQDRQFILSSKKLLLSDSGFYLCAWSGGQGISNQPQHFGDGTRLSIL.

Here the CDR3 DNA reads TGTGCCAGCAGCTTAGAGAAGGGGGCTAGGGAAAAACTGTTTTTT. This translates into CASSLEKGAREKLFF. This chain joins TRBV7-2 and TRBJ1-4; 7 positions match TRBD1. The V segment lost 1 base and the J segment 8 bases; nucleotides outside the gene matches: 7. The CDR3 is 15 residues long. Germline values: CDR1 SGHTA, CDR2 FQGNSA.

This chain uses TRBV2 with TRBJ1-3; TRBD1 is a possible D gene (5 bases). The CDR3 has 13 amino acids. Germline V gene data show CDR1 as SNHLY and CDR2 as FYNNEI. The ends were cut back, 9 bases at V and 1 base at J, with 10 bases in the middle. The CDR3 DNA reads TGTGCCAGTGCGACAGATTCTGGAAACACCATATATTTT. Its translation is CASATDSGNTIYF.

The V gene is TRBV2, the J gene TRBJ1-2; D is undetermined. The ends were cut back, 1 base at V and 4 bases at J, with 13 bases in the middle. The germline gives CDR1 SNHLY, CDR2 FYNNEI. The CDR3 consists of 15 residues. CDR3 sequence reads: CASSEVGRGTYGYTF. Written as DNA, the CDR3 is TGTGCCAGCAGTGAAGTGGGCCGGGGAACCTATGGCTACACCTTC.

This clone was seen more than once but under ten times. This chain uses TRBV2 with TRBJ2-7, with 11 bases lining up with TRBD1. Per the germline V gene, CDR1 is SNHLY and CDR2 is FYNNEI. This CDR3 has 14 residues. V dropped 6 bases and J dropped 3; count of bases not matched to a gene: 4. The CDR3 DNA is TGTGCCAGCAGGGATGGGACAGGGGGCTACGAGCAGTACTTC. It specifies CASRDGTGGYEQYF.

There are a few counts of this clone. CDR3 loop: CASSLEGPAYGYTF. DNA for the CDR3: TGCGCCAGCAGCTTGGAAGGTCCAGCCTATGGCTACACCTTC. The chain has TRBV5-1 and TRBJ1-2; D is unclear. CDR3 length: 14 amino acids. V gave up 0 bases and J gave up 4 bases, with 10 bases separating them. Per germline, CDR1 SGHRS and CDR2 YFSETQ.

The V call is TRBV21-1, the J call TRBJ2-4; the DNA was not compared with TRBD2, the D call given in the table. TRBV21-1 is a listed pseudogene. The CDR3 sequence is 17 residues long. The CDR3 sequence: CASSPSGVRLAKNIQYF. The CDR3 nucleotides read TGTGCCAGCAGCCCCTCCGGGGTTAGACTAGCCAAAAACATTCAGTACTTC.

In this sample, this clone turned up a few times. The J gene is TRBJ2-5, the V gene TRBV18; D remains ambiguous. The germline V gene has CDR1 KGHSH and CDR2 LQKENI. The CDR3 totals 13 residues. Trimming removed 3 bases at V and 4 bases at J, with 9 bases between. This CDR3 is CASSPYPGETQYF. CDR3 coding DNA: TGTGCCAGCTCACCCTACCCCGGAGAGACCCAGTACTTC. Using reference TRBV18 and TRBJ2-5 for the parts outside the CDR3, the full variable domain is NAGVMQNPRHLVRRRGQEARLRCSPMKGHSHVYWYRQLPEEGLKFMVYLQKENIIDESGMPKERFSAEFPKEGPSILRIQQVVRGDSAAYFCASSPYPGETQYFGPGTRLLVL.

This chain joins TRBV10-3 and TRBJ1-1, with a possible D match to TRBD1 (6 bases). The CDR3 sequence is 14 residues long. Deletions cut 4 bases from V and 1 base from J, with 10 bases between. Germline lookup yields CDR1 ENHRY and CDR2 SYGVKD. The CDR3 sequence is CAISAAGQNTEAFF. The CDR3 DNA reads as TGTGCCATCAGTGCTGCGGGACAGAACACTGAAGCTTTCTTT.

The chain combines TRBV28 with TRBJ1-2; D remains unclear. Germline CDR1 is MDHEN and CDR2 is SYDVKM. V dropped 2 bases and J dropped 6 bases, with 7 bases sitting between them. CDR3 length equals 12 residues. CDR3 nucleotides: TGTGCCAGCAGTTTACAACAGAATGGCTACACCTTC. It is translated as CASSLQQNGYTF.